The clone carrying this TCR beta chain showed up just a few times. Its antigen is currently unknown. The data were obtained in a study of T cell repertoires in cytomegalovirus infection. Study background: HLA-C-restricted CMV epitopes, recently identified, and well-studied HLA-B-restricted ones were used by the study. Public TCR beta signature analysis indicated the presence of both CMV infection and matching HLA type.

Regarding the study as a whole: Cumulative frequency of public TCR beta families picked out carriers of CMV plus the relevant HLA. HLA-C-restricted CMV-specific TCR beta clonotypes prevailed in the ex vivo response.

Each CDR3 protein is one row after TCRdb ran MiXCR on the reads. The sample has 900,000 to 950,000 distinct CDR3 sequences, 25% to 40% seen once. Germline V gene lookup returns CDR1 SGHVS and CDR2 FNYEAQ. The CDR3 has 16 amino acids. J lost 7 bases, V lost 4 bases, and 11 bases had no gene match. The receptor comes from a human donor in good health (CMV status not recorded). Some clones in this sample may be carry-over from other donors' samples. This chain joins TRBV7-6 and TRBJ2-5; TRBD2 aligns across 11 bases. This specimen was cultured CD8+ T cells from PBMCs, taken from culture after CMV antigen stimulation. CDR3 bases: TGTGCCAGCAGCTCCCGACTAGCGGGGCAGGCAGGGACCCAGTACTTC. Translated, it gives CASSSRLAGQAGTQYF.